The rows below give T cell receptor beta chains drawn from one sample of a study of cytomegalovirus exposure and HLA in healthy donors. Clones were sequenced by immunoSEQ multiplex PCR, and TCRdb holds only the in-frame ones, with some missing. Of 150,000 to 180,000 clones in the sample, approximately 80% were seen once. Sequencing was carried out using PBMCs. All receptors derive from a woman between 40 and 50 years old in good health and CMV-seronegative. CDR3s include the opening cysteine and the closing phenylalanine or tryptophan. The order of the fields is D gene, J gene, clone size, V gene, CDR3 protein, CDR3 DNA. D genes are given only for firm matches. The size of a clone is reported for some rows only, either as once, few or many, or as a class for expanded clones.

>NA|TRBJ2-5|NA|TRBV5-6
CASSLERGAGAQYF
TGTGCCAGCAGCTTGGAACGGGGGGCCGGGGCCCAGTACTTC
>TRBD2|TRBJ2-1|NA|TRBV28
CASSFGSGGQYNEQFF
TGTGCCAGCAGTTTTGGAAGCGGGGGGCAATACAATGAGCAGTTCTTC
>TRBD1|TRBJ2-7|NA|TRBV5-6
CASSTTGISYEQYF
TGTGCCAGCAGCACGACAGGGATTTCCTACGAGCAGTACTTC
>NA|TRBJ2-7|once|TRBV10-3
CAISRSSYEQYF
TGTGCCATCAGTCGGAGCTCCTACGAGCAGTACTTC
>NA|TRBJ2-6|few|TRBV5-1
CASSLAGPGANVLTF
TGCGCCAGCAGCTTGGCAGGGCCTGGGGCCAACGTCCTGACTTTC
>NA|TRBJ2-1|NA|TRBV10-2
CASSAFLAHEQFF
TGCGCCAGCAGTGCCTTTCTAGCCCATGAGCAGTTCTTC
>TRBD1|TRBJ2-7|NA|TRBV5-1
CASSRDRVSYEQYF
TGCGCCAGCAGCCGGGACAGGGTCTCCTACGAGCAGTACTTC
>TRBD1|TRBJ1-5|NA|TRBV5-8
CASSRGQQFNQPQHF
TGTGCCAGCAGCCGGGGACAGCAATTCAATCAGCCCCAGCATTTT
>TRBD1|TRBJ1-4|NA|TRBV10-3
CAIKDRVGEKLFF
TGTGCCATCAAGGACAGGGTGGGTGAAAAACTGTTTTTT
>TRBD1|TRBJ1-2|few|TRBV29-1
CSVTRQGGGYTF
TGCAGCGTTACCCGACAGGGAGGTGGCTACACCTTC
>NA|TRBJ2-2|NA|TRBV5-3
CARSLELTNTGELFF
TGTGCCAGAAGCTTGGAACTGACGAACACCGGGGAGCTGTTTTTT
>NA|TRBJ1-2|NA|TRBV7-9
CASSLSTSYGYTF
TGTGCCAGCAGCTTATCAACATCGTATGGCTACACCTTC
>NA|TRBJ1-4|once|TRBV14
CASSQGGTDSRKEHEKLFF
TGTGCCAGCAGCCAAGGTGGGACTGACTCCAGGAAGGAGCATGAAAAACTGTTTTTT